The 23 T cell receptor beta chains presented below share a single source sample, sequenced in a study of control samples from healthy donors and cancer patients. Some clones are missing from TCRdb's copy, which holds only in-frame ones; the method was immunoSEQ multiplex PCR. The sample lists around 20,000 clones, 75% to 90% occurring once. The sequencing sample was made of PBMCs. The receptors were gathered from a man in his sixties with head and neck cancer.

The V gene is TRBV7-8, the J gene TRBJ2-1; D uncertain. CDR3 size: 15 residues. Trimming pared 6 bases from V and 4 bases from J, leaving 16 bases between. Germline assignment: CDR1 SGHVS and CDR2 FQNEAQ. CDR3 region: CASSLSRRPYNEQFF. The CDR3 DNA sequence: TGTGCCAGCAGTCTCTCCCGTAGACCGTACAATGAGCAGTTCTTC.

The chain carries TRBV27 and TRBJ1-5; D is undetermined. Between the trimmed V and J ends, which lost 6 bases and 5 bases, there was a span of 14 bases. The CDR3 length is 14 residues. Germline CDR1 MNHEY, CDR2 SMNVEV (reference sequence). The CDR3 DNA sequence: TGTGCCAGCAGCCAAGGCCGGGGAGATCAGCCCCAGCATTTT. Amino acids: CASSQGRGDQPQHF.

This chain connects TRBV10-3 to TRBJ1-5; D gene ambiguous. Trimming pared 0 bases from V and 5 bases from J, leaving 17 bases between. The CDR3 has 17 residues. CDR1 ENHRY and CDR2 SYGVKD come from the germline V gene. As DNA, the CDR3 is TGTGCCATCAGTGAGTCAATAGCACGGGCCGGGGATCAGCCCCAGCATTTT. Protein: CAISESIARAGDQPQHF.

The J gene is TRBJ2-3, the V gene TRBV30, with TRBD2 matching over 9 bases. CDR1 is GTSNPN and CDR2 is SVGIG in the germline V gene (reference sequence). Losses at the gene ends were 5 bases for V and 7 bases for J; bases not matched to a gene: 10. The CDR3 covers 14 residues. CDR3 nucleotide sequence: TGTGCCTGGGCGGGGGGGACCCAGCAGTATACGCAGTATTTT. Amino acid sequence: CAWAGGTQQYTQYF.

This CDR3 is CASSLTGGSPLHF. The CDR3 bases are TGTGCCAGCAGTTTAACAGGGGGATCACCCCTCCACTTT. V gene TRBV6-5 combines with J gene TRBJ1-6, with 8 bases that match TRBD1. Trimming at V came to 4 bases and at J to 10 bases, leaving 3 bases not matched to a gene. Looked up from germline, CDR1 is MNHEY and CDR2 is SVGAGI. The CDR3 consists of 13 residues.

V and J are TRBV27 and TRBJ2-3; 13 bases fit TRBD2. The trim removed 5 bases at V and 3 bases at J, leaving 5 bases unmatched. In germline, CDR1 is MNHEY, CDR2 SMNVEV (reference sequence). CDR3 length equals 16 residues. The CDR3 reads CASSQGLAGLTDTQYF. DNA for the CDR3: TGTGCCAGCAGTCAGGGACTAGCGGGGCTAACAGATACGCAGTATTTT.

The V and J genes are TRBV6-5 and TRBJ1-5, with D unresolved. The CDR3 is 13 amino acids. V was clipped by 4 bases and J by 7 bases, with 11 bases between them. Germline lookup yields CDR1 MNHEY and CDR2 SVGAGI. CDR3: CASSLTLAQPQHF. The CDR3 coding sequence is TGTGCCAGCAGTTTGACCCTGGCCCAGCCCCAGCATTTT.

This chain links TRBV21-1 with TRBJ1-1; the D call in the table, TRBD1, was not verified against the DNA. TRBV21-1 is noted as a pseudogene. This CDR3 region has 15 residues. DNA for the CDR3: TGTGCCAGCAGCCAAAGGTTCAGGGAGAACACTGAAGCTTTCTTT. This sequence encodes CASSQRFRENTEAFF.

J is TRBJ1-5 and V is TRBV7-2; D perhaps matches TRBD1 (5 bases). The V gene's germline CDR1 is SGHTA and CDR2 FQGNSA. The V end lost 3 bases, the J end lost 2 bases, and 8 bases lay between the germline ends. The CDR3 extends over 14 amino acids. The CDR3 is CASSFRDGNQPQHF. CDR3 bases: TGTGCCAGCAGCTTCCGGGACGGCAATCAGCCCCAGCATTTT.

The chain employs TRBV5-1 and TRBJ1-1; D is unclear. The V end lost 3 bases, the J end lost 2 bases, and 5 bases lay between the germline ends. Germline V CDR1 and CDR2: SGHRS, YFSETQ. This CDR3 comprises 12 residues. CDR3 in DNA: TGCGCCAGCAGCTCAAGTAACACTGAAGCTTTCTTT. This sequence encodes CASSSSNTEAFF.

The CDR3 nucleotides are TGTGCCAGCAGCCCGGACAGGGACCTCGCTTTCTTT. It yields the protein CASSPDRDLAFF. This chain joins TRBV7-9 and TRBJ1-1, with TRBD1 matching over 8 bases. The CDR3 is 12 amino acids. Trimming took 5 bases from V and 11 from J; bases not matched to a gene: 7. Germline assignment: CDR1 SEHNR and CDR2 FQNEAQ (reference sequence).

The chain is built from TRBV7-8 and TRBJ2-7, with D maybe TRBD2 (5 bases). Germline V CDR1 and CDR2: SGHVS, FQNEAQ. The V and J ends lost 4 bases and 4 bases respectively, with 11 bases between them. The length of the CDR3 is 13 residues. Written as DNA, the CDR3 is TGTGCCAGCAGCTCCGGCGGGCCTTACGAGCAGTACTTC. Its translation: CASSSGGPYEQYF.

The chain joins TRBV24-1 to TRBJ2-2, with D perhaps TRBD1 (6 bases). V lost 4 bases and J lost 3, with 17 bases in between. The V gene's germline CDR1 is KGHDR and CDR2 SFDVKD. The CDR3 consists of 17 residues. The CDR3 reads CATSDATGPGYTGELFF. The DNA of the CDR3 is TGTGCCACCAGTGACGCGACAGGCCCCGGGTACACCGGGGAGCTGTTTTTT.

The rearrangement uses TRBV18 and TRBJ1-1; no definite D call. Deletions cut 6 bases from V and 2 bases from J, with 10 bases between. Germline-derived CDR1 and CDR2 are KGHSH and LQKENI. CDR3 length: 13 residues. CDR3 in amino acids: CASSLQLNTEAFF. The CDR3 nucleotides read TGTGCCAGCTCTCTCCAGCTAAACACTGAAGCTTTCTTT.

The chain uses TRBV2 and TRBJ1-4; tentative D call: TRBD1 (5 bases). Germline lookup yields CDR1 SNHLY and CDR2 FYNNEI. With 6 bases removed from V and 3 bases from J, the gap between germline ends came to 23 bases. CDR3 length equals 18 residues. The CDR3 reads CASRPRDSRKVANEKLFF. Written as DNA, the CDR3 is TGTGCCAGCAGACCACGGGACTCCAGGAAAGTGGCTAATGAAAAACTGTTTTTT.

The CDR3 nucleotides read TGTGCCAGCAGCTTCAGGGGCAATCAGCCCCAGCATTTT. Protein product: CASSFRGNQPQHF. The chain combines TRBV7-2 with TRBJ1-5; maybe TRBD1 (5 bases). Between the trimmed V and J ends, which lost 3 bases and 2 bases, there was a span of 5 bases. The CDR3 covers 13 residues. The germline CDR1 and CDR2 sequences are SGHTA and FQGNSA.

The genes are TRBV7-9 and TRBJ2-5; 12 bases are shared with TRBD1. In germline, CDR1 is SEHNR, CDR2 FQNEAQ (reference sequence). The trim removed 1 base at V and 2 bases at J, leaving 2 bases unmatched. The CDR3 consists of 16 residues. In DNA form, the CDR3 reads TGTGCCAGCAGCTTAGGGGACAGGGGGCGGCAAGAGACCCAGTACTTC. Translated, it gives CASSLGDRGRQETQYF.

This clone occurred once. The chain joins TRBV10-1 to TRBJ2-7; no clear D. Germline CDR1 and CDR2: WNHNN and SYGVQD (reference sequence). This CDR3 has 16 residues. V shed 6 bases and J shed 3 bases, with 21 bases lying between them. The CDR3 sequence: CASSLISLKFIYEQYV. CDR3 nucleotide sequence: TGCGCCAGCAGCCTCATTTCTCTAAAGTTTATCTACGAGCAGTACGTC.

The chain uses TRBV29-1 and TRBJ1-5; TRBD1 is a possible D gene (5 bases). The CDR3 spans 13 residues. Trimming removed 0 bases from V and 6 bases from J, with 9 bases in between. The germline V gene encodes CDR1 SQVTM and CDR2 ANQGSEA. CDR3 DNA sequence: TGCAGCGTTGAAGAGGGGGGAGGTCAGCCCCAGCATTTT. Translated, it gives CSVEEGGGQPQHF.

CDR3 residues: CASSFGPRDYGYTF. The CDR3 DNA is TGTGCCAGCAGCTTTGGTCCCCGCGACTATGGCTACACCTTC. J is TRBJ1-2 and V is TRBV5-4; the D is unclear. V lost 2 bases and J 3 bases, leaving 11 bases between the germline ends. Looked up from germline, CDR1 is SGHNT and CDR2 is YYREEE (reference sequence). The CDR3 loop spans 14 amino acids. Full variable domain (rest looked up from reference TRBV5-4 and TRBJ1-2): ETGVTQSPTHLIKTRGQQVTLRCSSQSGHNTVSWYQQALGQGPQFIFQYYREEENGRGNFPPRFSGLQFPNYSSELNVNALELDDSALYLCASSFGPRDYGYTFGSGTRLTVV.

This clone was observed once. The chain carries TRBV18 and TRBJ2-7; 8 positions match TRBD1. Germline CDR1 and CDR2: KGHSH and LQKENI. V shed 0 bases, J shed 0 bases, and the junction held 1 base outside the gene matches. This CDR3 has 15 residues. The CDR3 reads CASSPPGQASYEQYF. The CDR3 DNA reads TGTGCCAGCTCACCACCGGGACAGGCCTCCTACGAGCAGTACTTC.

This rearrangement joins TRBV21-1 to TRBJ2-7; the table's D call of TRBD2 was not tested on the DNA. TRBV21-1 is designated a pseudogene. This CDR3 has 17 residues. DNA for the CDR3: TGTGCCAGCAGCTCACCTTATCCCGGGACTTATTCCTACGAGCAGTACGTC. Its translation: CASSSPYPGTYSYEQYV.

CDR3: CASSSPGLMNTEAFF. Written as DNA, the CDR3 is TGTGCCAGCAGTTCCCCGGGCCTCATGAACACTGAAGCTTTCTTT. The chain combines TRBV28 with TRBJ1-1, with D uncertain. There are 15 residues in the CDR3. The V gene's germline CDR1 is MDHEN and CDR2 SYDVKM. Trimming pared 4 bases from V and 0 bases from J, leaving 12 bases between.